The 8 T cell receptor beta chains below were found in one sample sequenced in a study of blood T cell repertoires in COVID-19. The method was immunoSEQ multiplex PCR; TCRdb's version includes in-frame clones alone and lacks a portion of them. The sample consists of 280,000 or so clones, 70% to 90% of them appearing once. Sequencing used PBMCs or T cells enriched from blood (not recorded which). These receptor sequences come from a man in his thirties or forties who had recovered from COVID-19.

The chain couples TRBV4-1 to TRBJ2-1; maybe TRBD1 (5 bases). The germline gives CDR1 MGHRA, CDR2 YSYEKL. The CDR3 covers 14 residues. The V and J ends lost 7 bases and 8 bases respectively, with 18 bases between them. CDR3 sequence (DNA): TGCGCCAGCAAAAGGCAGGTCTCCAGGGATGAGCAGTTCTTC. Its protein product is CASKRQVSRDEQFF.

The chain links TRBV5-4 to TRBJ2-1; the D gene is possibly TRBD1 (5 bases). Germline CDR1 is SGHNT and CDR2 is YYREEE (reference sequence). The CDR3 sequence is 15 residues long. V was pared by 4 bases and J by 3 bases, with 14 bases between. Here the CDR3 DNA reads TGTGCCAGCAGCCTTCTCGGGCAGGGCTACAATGAGCAGTTCTTC. Protein: CASSLLGQGYNEQFF.

This clone appeared a single time. This chain links TRBV5-5 with TRBJ2-2; D gene uncertain. This CDR3 is 16 amino acids long. The V gene lost 0 bases and the J gene lost 3 bases, with 12 bases spanning the gap. Per germline, CDR1 SGHKS and CDR2 YYEKEE (reference sequence). DNA of the CDR3: TGTGCCAGCAGCTTGGGGTTGGCGGTGGACACCGGGGAGCTGTTTTTT. Protein: CASSLGLAVDTGELFF.

The chain combines TRBV29-1 with TRBJ2-5, with D maybe TRBD1 (6 bases). There are 13 residues in the CDR3. The V end was cut by 1 base, the J end by 4 bases, with 10 bases between. Germline V gene data show CDR1 as SQVTM and CDR2 as ANQGSEA. CDR3 bases: TGCAGCGTTGAAGGGGTAGGGGGAGAGACCCAGTACTTC. This gives the protein CSVEGVGGETQYF.

The rearrangement uses TRBV29-1 and TRBJ2-7; D may correspond to TRBD1 or TRBD2 (5 bases each). The V and J ends lost 7 bases and 4 bases respectively, with 14 bases between them. Per germline, CDR1 SQVTM and CDR2 ANQGSEA. CDR3 length equals 12 residues. The chain's CDR3 is CSARGRRYEQYF. In DNA, the CDR3 is TGCAGCGCGAGGGGCAGGAGATACGAGCAGTACTTC.

This chain links TRBV23-1 with TRBJ1-4; 8 nucleotides match TRBD1. TRBV23-1 falls under the ORF class, with uncertain function. The V gene end was trimmed by 4 bases and the J gene end by 5 bases; junction bases not matched to a gene: 9. CDR3 size: 16 residues. CDR3 amino acids: CASSPYPGQANEKLFF. The CDR3 nucleotides read TGCGCCAGCAGTCCGTACCCGGGACAGGCAAATGAAAAACTGTTTTTT.

The rearrangement links TRBV7-6 to TRBJ1-4; possibly TRBD1 for D (5 bases). V shed 2 bases and J shed 6 bases, with 10 bases lying between them. The CDR3 loop spans 14 amino acids. Germline V gene lookup returns CDR1 SGHVS and CDR2 FNYEAQ. CDR3 sequence (DNA): TGTGCCAGCAGCTTATGGCTCAGGGATGAAAAACTGTTTTTT. This codes for CASSLWLRDEKLFF.

V usage is TRBV19 and J usage is TRBJ2-3, with TRBD2 as a possible D gene (5 bases). This CDR3 comprises 16 residues. V was clipped by 6 bases and J by 0 bases, with 16 bases between them. The V gene's germline CDR1 is LNHDA and CDR2 SQIVND (reference sequence). CDR3 protein: CASSKTRFPSTDTQYF. CDR3 nucleotides: TGTGCCAGTAGCAAAACTAGATTCCCTAGCACAGATACGCAGTATTTT.